In this sample, the clone carrying this TCR beta chain turned up once. Its antigen is not known. This record comes from a study of Ad26.COV2.S vaccination and SARS-CoV-2 variants. Study-wide findings and caveats: Recipients given vaccine exceeded placebo recipients in spike-specific TCR breadth. Quantification of TCR breadth and depth may have yielded underestimates of total T cell responses. Marked by substantial breadth, spike-specific CD8+ and CD4+ T cell responses were reportedly seen after vaccination. Vaccinated and placebo-treated recipients had similar non-spike TCR breadth.

Some clones are missing from TCRdb's copy, which holds only in-frame ones; the method was immunoSEQ multiplex PCR. The repertoire holds hundreds of thousands of clones, with roughly 94% as singletons. Per the germline V gene, CDR1 is MNHEY and CDR2 is SVGEGT. Germline trimming cut 5 bases from V and 0 bases from J; bases unmatched to any gene: 13. The CDR3 is 19 residues long. The receptor's source is a human donor who had recovered from COVID-19. The V and J genes are TRBV6-2 or TRBV6-3 and TRBJ1-3; 10 bases agree with TRBD1. This specimen consisted of peripheral blood, obtained after recovery from COVID-19. As DNA, the CDR3 is TGTGCCAGCAGTAACTACCGGGACAGGGGTTCCCGCTCTGGAAACACCATATATTTT. The encoded protein is CASSNYRDRGSRSGNTIYF.